One TCR beta chain is described in this entry. What this receptor recognizes is not known. Nothing much larger sits one base from this clone, and base qualities are not available. Measured from the cysteine to the phenylalanine, the CDR3 is 17 residues long. Only CDR3 DNA is held: 51 bases, read in frame from base 1. V loses 0 bases of germline sequence and J loses 0 bases, and the interval between the two ends is 12 bases. The CDR1 and CDR2 encoded by the germline V gene (reference sequence) are SEHNR and FQNEAQ. The data are from a study of CD8+ T cells in alopecia areata (dated by TCRdb to about 2018). Study-wide context: Treated patients were enrolled in an open-label pilot trial of oral tofacitinib at 5 to 10 mg twice daily for moderate-to-severe alopecia areata. In both human patients and the C3H/HeJ mouse model, the study applied high-throughput TCRbeta sequencing to look at T cell clonal expansion in alopecia areata. Scalp tissue and sorted CD4+ and CD8+ peripheral blood T cells from patchy and totalis/universalis alopecia areata patients and from healthy controls were covered by human TCRbeta sequencing. Disease severity in treated patients was measured with the SALT score, which quantifies the percentage of affected scalp surface area. Patients stayed on tofacitinib for 6 to 18 months and then had 6 months of follow-up off drug so that delayed response and recurrence could be assessed. Amplification of TCRbeta CDR3 regions was done by immunoSEQ multiplex PCR using 35 Vbeta forward primers and 13 Jbeta reverse primers. Biopsies were taken from tofacitinib-treated patients at baseline and at 4 and 24 weeks of treatment, and a later scalp biopsy was taken in several of the tofacitinib-treated patients. RNA was obtained with the PAXgene miRNA kit for fixed scalp, the miRNeasy kit for PBMCs, and the RNeasy kit for mouse skin. Scalp clonality was compared among normal scalp (n=4), patchy alopecia areata scalp (n=8), and alopecia totalis/universalis scalp (n=8). Overall results and qualifications from the work: Because the treated cohort was small and had only one nonresponder, larger studies are needed to examine links between baseline CD8+ expansion and response. TCR sequences shared between patients were less clear than in mice, possibly partly because of HLA diversity in the patient population. Higher clonality and more expanded CD8+ clones were observed in lesional scalp than in normal scalp, particularly in alopecia totalis/universalis, a finding suggestive of antigenic drive. Many expanded lesional clones persisted in scalp and blood during tofacitinib treatment, which may partly explain relapse after stopping treatment. Scalp clonality and the number of expanded CD8+ clones among the top 100 scalp clones were significantly decreased by tofacitinib. Unlike mouse skin, which is dominated by gammadelta T cells, normal human skin has resident alphabeta T cells that are also sequenced, and this complicates analysis of the scalp TCR repertoire.

The method was the immunoSEQ multiplex PCR assay. RNA was extracted from all samples and reverse transcribed into cDNA, which served as template for TCR sequencing. SuperScript III was used to make first-strand cDNA, primed with a 2:1 mix of oligo-dT and random hexamers. A synthetic immune receptor repertoire was used to gauge amplification bias, and whatever bias remained was removed computationally. On the authors' methods: Raw reads were preprocessed to remove errors, and CDR3 was defined according to IMGT conventions as the region from the conserved cysteine to phenylalanine. Clonality was calculated as 1 minus Shannon entropy normalized by log2 of the number of productive unique TCRs. CD4 or CD8 identity of scalp clones was inferred by cross-referencing scalp TCRbeta sequences with sorted blood CD4 and CD8 repertoires. Imported from immuneACCESS, the table was reduced by TCRdb to in-frame sequences with V and J called. These copies leave out some clones; in studies compared against another copy, an unresolved V gene accounts for under half, and the cause of the remainder is not known. D and trimming come from the DNA, and the V and J calls and clone size come from that table. A total of roughly 200,000 clones appear in this sample, 40% to 55% of them only once. Around 2.5% of the sample is taken by the ten largest.

The treatment or condition label for this specimen denotes: oral pan-JAK inhibitor, 5-10 mg twice daily. Peripheral blood and lesional scalp punch biopsies were obtained from patients with alopecia areata. PBMCs were isolated by density centrifugation and stained for CD3, CD4 and CD8, after which CD4+ and CD8+ T cells were sorted on a FACSAria. The sample in question was CD4+ T cells sorted from blood, obtained at roughly week 36, from a patient treated with tofacitinib. The rearrangement combines TRBV7-9 with TRBJ2-1, with the identity of the D gene unclear. This clonotype originated in a human donor with alopecia areata. The nucleotide sequence reads as follows: TGTGCCAGCAGCTTAGCGCAAACGAAATCCTCCTACAATGAGCAGTTCTTC. Protein translation: CASSLAQTKSSYNEQFF.